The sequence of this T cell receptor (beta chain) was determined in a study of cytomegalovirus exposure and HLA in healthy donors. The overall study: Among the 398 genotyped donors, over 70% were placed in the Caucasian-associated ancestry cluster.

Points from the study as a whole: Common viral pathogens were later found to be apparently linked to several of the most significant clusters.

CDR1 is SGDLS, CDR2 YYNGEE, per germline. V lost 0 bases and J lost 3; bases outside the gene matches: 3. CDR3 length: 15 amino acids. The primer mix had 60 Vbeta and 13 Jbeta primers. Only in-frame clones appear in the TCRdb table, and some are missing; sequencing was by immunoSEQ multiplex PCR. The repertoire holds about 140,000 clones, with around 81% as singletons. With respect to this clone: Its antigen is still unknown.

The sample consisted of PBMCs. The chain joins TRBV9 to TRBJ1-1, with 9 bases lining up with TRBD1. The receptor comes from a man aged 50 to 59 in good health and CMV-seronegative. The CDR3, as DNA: TGTGCCAGCAGCGTAGCAGGGACAGGGTACACTGAAGCTTTCTTT. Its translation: CASSVAGTGYTEAFF.